Each of the 24 T cell receptor beta chains below was sequenced from the same sample in a study of siplizumab effects on memory and regulatory T cells. Profiling relied on immunoSEQ multiplex PCR, and the TCRdb table lists in-frame clones only, not all of them. The sample lists approximately 100,000 clones; 90% to 95% were seen once. Sequencing was done on a sample of Tregs sorted from blood. The receptors derive from a human donor in good health.

The chain links TRBV6-4 to TRBJ2-3; no reliable D call. Between the trimmed V and J ends, which lost 2 bases and 5 bases, there was a span of 11 bases. Germline-derived CDR1 and CDR2 are MRHNA and SNTAGT. The CDR3 has 14 amino acids. The CDR3 loop is CASSDGRRGDTQYF. In DNA form, the CDR3 reads TGTGCCAGCAGTGACGGCAGGCGAGGAGATACGCAGTATTTT.

This chain links TRBV6-1 with TRBJ1-4; D not certain. The CDR3 consists of 12 residues. CDR1 MNHNS and CDR2 SASEGT come from the germline V gene. The V and J ends lost 7 bases and 12 bases respectively, with 15 bases between them. CDR3 sequence: CASNQIIRELFF. CDR3 coding DNA: TGTGCCAGCAATCAAATTATCCGGGAACTGTTTTTT.

The chain carries TRBV15 and TRBJ2-5; D perhaps matches TRBD2 (6 bases). CDR1 is LNHNV and CDR2 is YYDKDF in the germline V gene (reference sequence). CDR3 length: 13 residues. V dropped 7 bases and J dropped 5 bases, with 14 bases sitting between them. The CDR3 DNA is TGTGCCACCACCGGGACTCATGGGGAGACCCAGTACTTC. Amino acids: CATTGTHGETQYF.

The V call is TRBV7-3, the J call TRBJ1-1, with 7 bases matching TRBD1. The germline gives CDR1 SGHTA, CDR2 FQGTGA. The trim removed 4 bases at V and 4 bases at J, leaving 6 bases unmatched. The CDR3 consists of 14 residues. The CDR3 loop is CASSSTGDRTEAFF. The CDR3 nucleotides are TGTGCCAGCAGCTCTACAGGGGATCGCACTGAAGCTTTCTTT.

This clone appeared once. As DNA, the CDR3 is TGCGCCAGCAGCTACGGTACCAATCAGCCCCAGCATTTT. This codes for CASSYGTNQPQHF. The V and J genes are TRBV5-1 and TRBJ1-5; D unclear. The ends were cut back, 3 bases at V and 3 bases at J, with 7 bases in the middle. The CDR3 runs 13 residues. Germline assignment: CDR1 SGHRS and CDR2 YFSETQ.

V gene TRBV5-8 combines with J gene TRBJ1-1; the D is unclear. The CDR3 sequence is 11 residues long. V gave up 1 base and J gave up 6 bases, with 4 bases separating them. Per the germline V gene, CDR1 is SGHTS and CDR2 is YDEGEE. The CDR3 coding sequence is TGTGCCAGCAGCTTGTACCCTGAAGCTTTCTTT. Encoded protein: CASSLYPEAFF.

The rearrangement uses TRBV28 and TRBJ1-5; no reliable D call. The CDR3 totals 12 residues. V lost 3 bases, J lost 12 bases, and 12 bases lay in between. Germline-derived CDR1 and CDR2 are MDHEN and SYDVKM. The DNA for the CDR3 is TGTGCCAGCAGTTTCAAGGTAGACTACCAGCATTTT. Its translation: CASSFKVDYQHF.

V gene TRBV6-1 combines with J gene TRBJ2-1, with D maybe TRBD2 (6 bases). The CDR3 extends over 16 amino acids. The germline V gene has CDR1 MNHNS and CDR2 SASEGT. Trimming took off 0 bases at V and 3 bases at J, with 12 bases between the two ends. The chain's CDR3 is CASSEAGLANYNEQFF. The DNA of the CDR3 is TGTGCCAGCAGTGAAGCGGGGCTAGCGAACTACAATGAGCAGTTCTTC.

The CDR3, as DNA: TGTGCCAGCAGTTCCCCTAGCGGGAGGGGAACCGGGGAGCTGTTTTTT. Protein sequence: CASSSPSGRGTGELFF. V is TRBV28 and J is TRBJ2-2; 12 nucleotides line up with TRBD2. The CDR3 is made up of 16 amino acids. Germline-derived CDR1 and CDR2 are MDHEN and SYDVKM. The trim removed 4 bases at V and 5 bases at J, leaving 5 bases unmatched.

The V and J genes are TRBV18 and TRBJ2-5; no firm D call. CDR3 length: 12 amino acids. Germline V gene lookup returns CDR1 KGHSH and CDR2 LQKENI. Trimming stripped 3 bases from V and 5 bases from J, with 7 bases between. In nucleotides, the CDR3 is TGTGCCAGCTCACCGGATCTCGAGACCCAGTACTTC. It yields the protein CASSPDLETQYF.

In its sample, this clone is medium-sized. The chain has TRBV6-6 and TRBJ2-7; 7 bases fit TRBD1. Germline V gene lookup returns CDR1 MNHNY and CDR2 SVGAGI (reference sequence). The CDR3 is made up of 13 amino acids. V lost 11 bases to trimming and J lost 3 bases; unmatched junction nucleotides: 10. The CDR3 is CAGAPGQYYEQYF. CDR3 bases: TGTGCCGGGGCACCGGGACAGTACTACGAGCAGTACTTC.

The rearrangement uses TRBV7-9 and TRBJ2-7; D not certain. V was trimmed by 1 base and J by 5 bases, leaving 9 bases between them. The CDR3 covers 13 residues. In germline, CDR1 is SEHNR, CDR2 FQNEAQ (reference sequence). CDR3 amino acids: CASSLGSGNEQYF. The CDR3 coding sequence is TGTGCCAGCAGCTTAGGTTCTGGGAACGAGCAGTACTTC.

There are a few counts of this clone. This chain uses TRBV10-3 with TRBJ1-1; no clear D. CDR1 ENHRY and CDR2 SYGVKD come from the germline V gene. The CDR3 contains 13 residues. V was cut by 7 bases and J by 6 bases, with 15 bases left in between. The CDR3 DNA is TGTGCCATCACACAACAGTTTCTGGCTGAAGCTTTCTTT. Protein sequence: CAITQQFLAEAFF.

J is TRBJ1-1 and V is TRBV27; D perhaps matches TRBD1 (6 bases). Trimming stripped 0 bases from V and 4 bases from J, with 15 bases between. This CDR3 is 16 amino acids long. CDR1 MNHEY and CDR2 SMNVEV come from the germline V gene (reference sequence). The CDR3 DNA is TGTGCCAGCAGTTTATCCGCCAGGGGAGGGGTCACTGAAGCTTTCTTT. As protein: CASSLSARGGVTEAFF.

The gene calls are TRBV5-4 and TRBJ2-3; no clear D gene. The CDR3 runs 14 residues. The V gene's germline CDR1 is SGHNT and CDR2 YYREEE (reference sequence). Trimming left V 0 bases short and J 6 bases short, with 11 bases between. In DNA form, the CDR3 reads TGTGCCAGCAGCTTGGTCTTGGTTGGCGATACGCAGTATTTT. Translated: CASSLVLVGDTQYF.

This chain uses TRBV6-1 with TRBJ1-1; no clear D. CDR3 length equals 14 residues. Trimming pared 3 bases from V and 6 bases from J, leaving 14 bases between. The germline V gene has CDR1 MNHNS and CDR2 SASEGT. The CDR3 reads CASSENGLFAEAFF. The DNA for the CDR3 is TGTGCCAGCAGTGAGAACGGACTATTCGCTGAAGCTTTCTTT.

This chain links TRBV27 with TRBJ1-1, with D perhaps matching TRBD1 (5 bases). V was shortened by 3 bases and J by 4 bases, with 9 bases between the two germline ends. Germline-derived CDR1 and CDR2 are MNHEY and SMNVEV (reference sequence). This CDR3 contains 13 residues. The CDR3 spells CASSFGRGTEAFF. The CDR3 DNA reads TGTGCCAGCAGTTTCGGAAGGGGCACTGAAGCTTTCTTT.

The chain uses TRBV29-1 and TRBJ1-4, with D hard to call. The V and J ends lost 4 bases and 0 bases respectively, with 12 bases between them. In germline, CDR1 is SQVTM, CDR2 ANQGSEA. The CDR3 is 15 residues long. This CDR3 reads CSVAVGGPTNEKLFF. CDR3 nucleotide sequence: TGCAGCGTTGCCGTGGGAGGCCCAACTAATGAAAAACTGTTTTTT.

This chain joins TRBV28 and TRBJ2-1; 8 bases match TRBD2. Trimming at V came to 7 bases and at J to 13 bases, leaving 12 bases not matched to a gene. CDR3 length: 13 amino acids. CDR1 and CDR2 from the germline V gene are MDHEN and SYDVKM. The CDR3, as DNA: TGTGCCAGCAACAAAAATCCGGGACTAGTTCAGTTCTTC. Translation gives CASNKNPGLVQFF.

This clone has only one observation. The V and J genes are TRBV28 and TRBJ1-2; TRBD1 matches at 9 bases. V lost 2 bases and J lost 4; bases outside the gene matches: 5. Germline V gene lookup returns CDR1 MDHEN and CDR2 SYDVKM. The CDR3 is 15 amino acids. The chain's CDR3 is CASSLPPGQGYGYTF. As DNA, the CDR3 is TGTGCCAGCAGTTTACCCCCGGGACAGGGCTATGGCTACACCTTC.

The V and J genes are TRBV7-2 and TRBJ1-3; D might be TRBD1 (5 bases). V lost 2 bases and J 2 bases, leaving 10 bases between the germline ends. The germline CDR1 and CDR2 sequences are SGHTA and FQGNSA. There are 15 residues in the CDR3. In DNA, the CDR3 is TGTGCCAGCAGCTTAATTTCAGGGACTGGAAACACCATATATTTT. Protein sequence: CASSLISGTGNTIYF. Full variable domain (rest looked up from reference TRBV7-2 and TRBJ1-3): GAGVSQSPSNKVTEKGKDVELRCDPISGHTALYWYRQSLGQGLEFLIYFQGNSAPDKSGLPSDRFSAERTGGSVSTLTIQRTQQEDSAVYLCASSLISGTGNTIYFGEGSWLTVV.

The CDR3 spells CASSPGLVGNEQFF. In DNA form, the CDR3 reads TGTGCCAGCAGCCCGGGACTAGTAGGCAATGAGCAGTTCTTC. The genes are TRBV7-2 and TRBJ2-1, with 8 bases aligning to TRBD2. CDR1 is SGHTA, CDR2 FQGNSA, per germline. V shed 5 bases and J 6 bases; nucleotides not matched to a gene: 6. The CDR3 consists of 14 residues.

The chain employs TRBV27 and TRBJ1-2; D gene uncertain. V was shortened by 2 bases and J by 5 bases, with 15 bases between the two germline ends. The CDR3 is 15 residues long. CDR1 MNHEY and CDR2 SMNVEV come from the germline V gene (reference sequence). The CDR3 DNA follows: TGTGCCAGCAGTTTAAGCCAGCGAGCTTATTATGGCTACACCTTC. Translated: CASSLSQRAYYGYTF.

The rearrangement uses TRBV5-1 and TRBJ2-7; no clear D. Germline CDR1 and CDR2: SGHRS and YFSETQ. The CDR3 covers 13 residues. V lost 0 bases, J lost 7 bases, and 11 bases lay in between. DNA for the CDR3: TGCGCCAGCAGCTTGGCCGCCGGCTGGGAGCAGTACTTC. It yields the protein CASSLAAGWEQYF.